This T cell receptor beta chain was profiled in a study of cytomegalovirus exposure and HLA in healthy donors. Study-wide background: Of all 360 or so donors who were genotyped, under 90% belonged to the Caucasian-associated ancestry cluster. Study-wide points: Earlier findings revealed that most TCR beta V segments proved productive either about 87% or about 30% of the time. It has been reported that TCR beta sequences accurately predicted the HLA-A and HLA-B alleles of most subjects.

This clone occurred once. No antigen is known for it. It was with 60 Vbeta and 13 Jbeta primers that the PCR ran. Produced via immunoSEQ multiplex PCR; TCRdb's table is partial and in-frame only. This table has around 94,000 clones, around 66% appearing once. The TCR sequence derives from a young man in good health and CMV-seronegative. Sample: PBMCs.

DNA for the CDR3: TGTGCCAGCAGCCCCCGGACTAGCGGGGGACCAGATACGCAGTATTTT. Its protein product is CASSPRTSGGPDTQYF. V and J are TRBV7-6 and TRBJ2-3, with 13 bases that match TRBD2. Germline CDR1 SGHVS, CDR2 FNYEAQ. The CDR3 has 16 residues. Trimming at V came to 5 bases and at J to 4 bases, leaving 6 bases not matched to a gene. The full variable domain, in which reference TRBV7-6 and TRBJ2-3 provide the parts outside the CDR3, is GAGVSQSPRYKVTKRGQDVALRCDPISGHVSLYWYRQALGQGPEFLTYFNYEAQQDKSGLPNDRFSAERPEGSISTLTIQRTEQRDSAMYRCASSPRTSGGPDTQYFGPGTRLTVL.